The 23 T cell receptor beta chains below come from one sample, sequenced in a study of cytomegalovirus exposure and HLA in healthy donors. Primers for the PCR totalled 60 Vbeta and 13 Jbeta. TCRdb's copy holds only in-frame clones and misses some; the assay was immunoSEQ multiplex PCR. Among more than 80,000 clones, around 79% were seen once, and the ten largest hold around 3.1%. Sequenced material: PBMCs. Receptor source: a female donor in good health and CMV-seropositive.

This clone appeared once. V usage is TRBV7-2 and J usage is TRBJ1-1; no reliable D call. V gave up 2 bases and J gave up 3 bases, with 7 bases separating them. Germline values: CDR1 SGHTA, CDR2 FQGNSA. The CDR3 is 13 residues long. CDR3 in DNA: TGTGCCAGCAGCTTAAACGCAGACACTGAAGCTTTCTTT. Encoded protein: CASSLNADTEAFF.

V gene TRBV4-1 combines with J gene TRBJ1-1; D remains unclear. Germline values: CDR1 MGHRA, CDR2 YSYEKL. This CDR3 is 15 amino acids long. V shed 3 bases and J shed 5 bases, with 16 bases lying between them. CDR3 nucleotides: TGCGCCAGCAGCCAGGTGGGAGGGCGAGGAACTGAAGCTTTCTTT. Amino acid sequence: CASSQVGGRGTEAFF.

A remark on this clone: An end of the junction differs from the germline gene, which may be a read error. The rearrangement links TRBV11-2 to TRBJ1-1; 7 nucleotides align to TRBD1. The CDR3 spans 13 residues. The germline V gene has CDR1 SGHAT and CDR2 FQNNGV. The CDR3 DNA reads as TGTGCCAGCAGCTTGACAGGGAACGCTGAAGCTTTCTTT. It codes for CASSLTGNAEAFF.

V is TRBV28 and J is TRBJ1-6; D uncertain. Looked up from germline, CDR1 is MDHEN and CDR2 is SYDVKM. Trimming cost V 6 bases and J 0 bases, with 6 bases left between them. This CDR3 is 14 amino acids long. The CDR3 sequence is CASRGSSYNSPLHF. CDR3 DNA sequence: TGTGCCAGCAGGGGGAGCTCCTATAATTCACCCCTCCACTTT.

The V call is TRBV19, the J call TRBJ2-4, with D possibly matching TRBD1 (6 bases). CDR3 size: 14 residues. Germline CDR1 LNHDA, CDR2 SQIVND (reference sequence). Trimming pared 4 bases from V and 7 bases from J, leaving 14 bases between. The CDR3 nucleotides read TGTGCCAGTAGTAATCAGGACAGAATTAACATTCAGTACTTC. This translates into CASSNQDRINIQYF.

The chain employs TRBV11-1 and TRBJ2-1; a weak D match, TRBD1 (6 bases). In germline, CDR1 is SGHAT, CDR2 FQDESV (reference sequence). This CDR3 region has 16 residues. V lost 4 bases to trimming and J lost 7 bases, with 20 bases between them. The CDR3 sequence is CASSSSGTLHGNEQFF. CDR3 DNA: TGTGCCAGCAGCTCCTCCGGGACACTTCACGGGAATGAGCAGTTCTTC.

This chain connects TRBV29-1 to TRBJ2-7, with 11 bases fitting TRBD2. V gave up 5 bases and J gave up 6 bases; unmatched junction bases: 6. This CDR3 is built from 13 residues. The germline V gene has CDR1 SQVTM and CDR2 ANQGSEA. The CDR3 is CSVQTGTSGEQYF. The CDR3 region has the DNA TGCAGCGTTCAGACCGGGACTAGCGGCGAGCAGTACTTC.

The chain couples TRBV10-1 to TRBJ2-7; 9 nucleotides line up with TRBD1. The CDR3 consists of 14 residues. Germline CDR1 is WNHNN and CDR2 is SYGVQD (reference sequence). V lost 6 bases to trimming and J lost 4 bases; unmatched junction nucleotides: 7. DNA for the CDR3: TGCGCCAGCAGCTCCGGGACAGGGATGTACGAGCAGTACTTC. Translated: CASSSGTGMYEQYF.

J is TRBJ1-5 and V is TRBV2; TRBD1 agrees at 9 bases. CDR1 and CDR2 (germline): SNHLY, FYNNEI. Trimming removed 6 bases from V and 1 base from J; junction bases left unmatched: 7. CDR3 length: 16 residues. Here the CDR3 DNA reads TGTGCCAGCAGGGCCCTCGGGACAGGGAGCAATCAGCCCCAGCATTTT. Protein product: CASRALGTGSNQPQHF.

V and J are TRBV5-1 and TRBJ1-6; D call uncertain. Trimming removed 3 bases at V and 7 bases at J, with 14 bases between. This CDR3 is built from 15 residues. Looked up from germline, CDR1 is SGHRS and CDR2 is YFSETQ. The CDR3 loop reads CASSWRAGDNSPLHF. CDR3 sequence (DNA): TGCGCCAGCAGCTGGAGGGCAGGAGACAATTCACCCCTCCACTTT. Variable domain in full (rest from reference TRBV5-1 and TRBJ1-6): KAGVTQTPRYLIKTRGQQVTLSCSPISGHRSVSWYQQTPGQGLQFLFEYFSETQRNKGNFPGRFSGRQFSNSRSEMNVSTLELGDSALYLCASSWRAGDNSPLHFGNGTRLTVT.

This clone was picked up a small number of times. The chain employs TRBV28 and TRBJ1-6; the D gene is possibly TRBD1 (6 bases). The V gene lost 6 bases and the J gene lost 6 bases, with 12 bases spanning the gap. This CDR3 spans 14 amino acids. Germline assignment: CDR1 MDHEN and CDR2 SYDVKM. CDR3: CASSPQGRNSPLHF. CDR3 DNA: TGTGCCAGCAGCCCACAGGGTCGTAATTCACCCCTCCACTTT.

This clone was counted a few times. The chain is built from TRBV2 and TRBJ2-1; D may be TRBD1 (5 bases). Germline V gives CDR1 SNHLY, CDR2 FYNNEI. V lost 5 bases and J 0 bases, leaving 11 bases between the germline ends. CDR3 length: 15 amino acids. Here the CDR3 reads CASSRSTASYNEQFF. CDR3 DNA sequence: TGTGCCAGCAGTAGATCGACAGCCTCCTACAATGAGCAGTTCTTC.

The V gene is TRBV5-4, the J gene TRBJ2-5, with TRBD1 identical over 7 bases. In germline, CDR1 is SGHNT, CDR2 YYREEE (reference sequence). The CDR3 is 14 amino acids. The V gene end was trimmed by 2 bases and the J gene end by 5 bases; junction bases not matched to a gene: 6. CDR3 loop: CASSFDRVGETQYF. CDR3 nucleotides: TGTGCCAGCAGCTTCGACAGGGTGGGGGAGACCCAGTACTTC.

The J gene is TRBJ1-2, the V gene TRBV7-9; D remains ambiguous. Trimming stripped 5 bases from V and 8 bases from J, with 18 bases between. Germline V gives CDR1 SEHNR, CDR2 FQNEAQ (reference sequence). The CDR3 extends over 14 amino acids. Written as DNA, the CDR3 is TGTGCCAGCAGCCGTGTTGGAGGGCCCGTAGGCTACACCTTC. It yields the protein CASSRVGGPVGYTF. Combining the CDR3 with reference TRBV7-9 and TRBJ1-2 gives the whole variable domain DTGVSQNPRHKITKRGQNVTFRCDPISEHNRLYWYRQTLGQGPEFLTYFQNEAQLEKSRLLSDRFSAERPKGSFSTLEIQRTEQGDSAMYLCASSRVGGPVGYTFGSGTRLTVV.

This clone was picked up a small number of times. This chain connects TRBV6-1 to TRBJ1-6; D may be TRBD1 (5 bases). CDR3 length equals 14 residues. V lost 5 bases and J lost 9, with 14 bases in between. The V gene's germline CDR1 is MNHNS and CDR2 SASEGT. The DNA for the CDR3 is TGTGCCAGCAGTTTAGGGAGGGGAGTTTCACCCCTCCACTTT. Protein sequence: CASSLGRGVSPLHF.

This sequence joins TRBV6-1 and TRBJ2-3; possible D gene TRBD2, 6 bases. V lost 4 bases and J lost 2, with 13 bases in between. The germline gives CDR1 MNHNS, CDR2 SASEGT. The CDR3 is made up of 15 amino acids. CDR3 DNA sequence: TGTGCCAGCAGTGTAGGGGCGGGGACCACAGATACGCAGTATTTT. As protein: CASSVGAGTTDTQYF.

V usage is TRBV9 and J usage is TRBJ2-1; 14 bases are a match to TRBD2. Germline V CDR1 and CDR2: SGDLS, YYNGEE. Trimming took 4 bases from V and 15 from J; bases not matched to a gene: 9. The CDR3 covers 14 residues. As DNA, the CDR3 is TGTGCCAGCAGCTCGGGACTAGCGGGAGACTCTCCGTTCTTC. This gives the protein CASSSGLAGDSPFF.

The rearrangement joins TRBV10-1 to TRBJ1-1, with 7 bases fitting TRBD1. The CDR3 has 13 residues. J gave up 7 bases and V 0 bases, and 2 bases lay outside the gene matches. Germline assignment: CDR1 WNHNN and CDR2 SYGVQD (reference sequence). Here the CDR3 reads CASSESGTDEAFF. The CDR3, as DNA: TGCGCCAGCAGTGAGTCGGGGACAGATGAAGCTTTCTTT.

The chain has TRBV28 and TRBJ1-1; 11 positions agree with TRBD1. V lost 7 bases and J lost 0; bases outside the gene matches: 7. This CDR3 contains 16 residues. CDR1 and CDR2 (germline): MDHEN, SYDVKM. The CDR3 sequence is CASTLRTGGLNTEAFF. CDR3 sequence (DNA): TGTGCCAGCACCCTCCGGACAGGGGGCCTGAACACTGAAGCTTTCTTT.

V is TRBV7-2 and J is TRBJ2-1; 7 nucleotides line up with TRBD2. Germline trimming cut 7 bases from V and 7 bases from J; bases unmatched to any gene: 10. CDR3 length: 14 amino acids. Per germline, CDR1 SGHTA and CDR2 FQGNSA. CDR3 sequence reads: CASTWGGPRNEQFF. The CDR3 DNA is TGTGCCAGCACATGGGGAGGGCCTAGGAATGAGCAGTTCTTC.

The J gene is TRBJ2-2, the V gene TRBV6-5; D perhaps matches TRBD2 (5 bases). Germline CDR1 is MNHEY and CDR2 is SVGAGI. V lost 7 bases and J 2 bases, leaving 14 bases between the germline ends. The CDR3 has 15 amino acids. The CDR3 region is CASKKAGLNTGELFF. As DNA, the CDR3 is TGTGCCAGCAAGAAGGCGGGCCTCAACACCGGGGAGCTGTTTTTT.

This chain uses TRBV9 with TRBJ2-1, with 10 nucleotides matching TRBD2. CDR3 length equals 16 residues. V was clipped by 2 bases and J by 6 bases; unmatched bases: 8. Germline assignment: CDR1 SGDLS and CDR2 YYNGEE. The CDR3 DNA follows: TGTGCCAGCAGCGTCTCAAGAGCGGGGGGGCCCAATGAGCAGTTCTTC. Translating it yields CASSVSRAGGPNEQFF.

This clone occurred a few times. Mismatch with germline at one junction end may stem from a read error. This chain connects TRBV9 to TRBJ2-2; weak D call: TRBD2 (6 bases). CDR3 size: 15 residues. The V gene's germline CDR1 is SGDLS and CDR2 YYNGEE. The CDR3 sequence is CASRVGAGNTGELFF. The DNA for the CDR3 is TGTGCCAGCAGAGTAGGAGCGGGTAACACCGGGGAGCTGTTTTTT. Variable domain in full (rest from reference TRBV9 and TRBJ2-2): DSGVTQTPKHLITATGQRVTLRCSPRSGDLSVYWYQQSLDQGLQFLIQYYNGEERAKGNILERFSAQQFPDLHSELNLSSLELGDSALYFCASRVGAGNTGELFFGEGSRLTVL.